This T cell receptor (beta chain) was profiled in a study of T cell responses to AZD1222 COVID-19 vaccine (dated by TCRdb to 2020 to 2022). In the study overall: Because spike-specific TCR depth and breadth did not differ between the two schedules, AZD1222 recipients who got a second dose at roughly 4 weeks were pooled with those who got a second dose at roughly 12 weeks. Trial participants were enrolled into age subgroups of 18-55, 56-69 and 70-plus years, which contained roughly 150, 30 and 60 TCR-sequenced participants, respectively. TCR sequencing was performed for approximately 240 trial participants, of whom around 210 were given two doses of AZD1222 and approximately 25 were given two doses of MenACWY control vaccine. Study-level results and caveats: The 56-69-year group was small, and its depth increase did not reach significance, likely because of low power. Participants were mostly white British, with more females than males. The authors suggested clonal diversity may have been underestimated. Because no day 14 peak-response samples were available, the repertoires could be characterized only after the peak T cell response. After two AZD1222 doses, spike-specific TCR breadth and depth were significantly higher than at day 0 and than in MenACWY recipients. Nearly half of unique spike-specific TCRs reportedly recognized epitopes outside regions mutated in the B.1.351 and B.1.1.7 variants. CD4 TCRs associated with the vaccine covered the entire spike protein, and the dominant responses were in regions 160-218 and 743-854. Only five to seven AZD1222 recipients were SARS-CoV-2 seropositive at baseline, limiting conclusions about previously exposed vaccinees.

The CDR3 regions of human TCRbeta chains were analyzed by immunosequencing. As for the original processing: Repertoire TCRs were checked for matches against a reference library of SARS-CoV-2-specific TCRs that had been generated using the MIRA antigen-specificity platform. Breadth meant the fraction of unique TCRs that were SARS-CoV-2-associated, whereas depth meant the fraction of total T cells that were SARS-CoV-2-associated. Each spike-specific TCR was assigned to its reactive spike region and to a CD4 or CD8 class using the MIRA data. Log10-transformed breadth and depth values were compared by one-way ANOVA with Sidak's multiple comparisons tests. TCRdb retrieved this table from immuneACCESS and kept in-frame rearrangements only. Not all clones are present; in checked studies, unresolved V genes account for under half, and no reason is known for the remainder. V and J calls and clone size are given by that table; D and trimming were obtained from the DNA. This sample holds 120,000 or so clones; 70% to 90% were observed only once. The ten largest clones represent roughly 3.2% of the sample.

The time point label of this sample denotes: baseline before first vaccination. The vaccinee samples were drawn from two UK trials, COV001 and COV002, one of which was a single-blind randomized controlled phase 2/3 trial testing AZD1222 (ChAdOx1 nCoV-19) in healthy adults. For TCRbeta chain sequencing, PBMC samples were collected from trial participants at day 0 and at day 28 after the second dose. CDR1 and CDR2, per the germline V gene, are SGHRS and YFSETQ. V loses 7 bases at its end and J loses 1 base; junction bases beyond the gene matches: 6. The CDR3 starts with the cysteine, ends with the phenylalanine, and has 14 residues. The read is trimmed to its CDR3 DNA, 42 bases read in frame from base 1. Concerning this clone itself: What antigen it recognizes has not been identified. The sample holds no much larger clone one base away, and base qualities are not on file.

This clonotype originated in an adult in good health. The rearrangement joined TRBV5-1 to TRBJ2-7, with 9 bases matching TRBD1. The source was peripheral blood, collected on day 0 of AZD1222 vaccination. The CDR3 here reads CASSLGQGSYEQYF. Read as DNA, the sequence is TGCGCCAGCTCCTTGGGACAGGGATCCTACGAGCAGTACTTC.